One and the same sample provided the 27 T cell receptor beta chains below, sequenced in a study of T cells after yellow fever vaccination. Each CDR3 protein gets one entry after TCRdb re-called the 5' RACE reads with MiXCR. The sample records fewer than 90,000 distinct CDR3 sequences, more than 5.5% being singletons. Sequenced material: CD8+ T cells sorted from PBMCs, taken around 5 days after the first yellow fever vaccination. These receptors all come from a man aged 18 to 30 who received the YFV17D yellow fever vaccine.

This chain joins TRBV7-9 and TRBJ2-5; D not resolved. V shed 5 bases and J shed 9 bases, with 16 bases lying between them. This CDR3 is built from 13 residues. Germline assignment: CDR1 SEHNR and CDR2 FQNEAQ (reference sequence). The CDR3 spells CASSRADDWAQYF. DNA of the CDR3: TGTGCCAGCAGCCGCGCGGACGATTGGGCCCAGTACTTC. Combining the CDR3 with reference TRBV7-9 and TRBJ2-5 gives the whole variable domain DTGVSQNPRHKITKRGQNVTFRCDPISEHNRLYWYRQTLGQGPEFLTYFQNEAQLEKSRLLSDRFSAERPKGSFSTLEIQRTEQGDSAMYLCASSRADDWAQYFGPGTRLLVL.

This clonotype was counted ten times or more. The J gene is TRBJ2-3, the V gene TRBV2, with a possible D match to TRBD2 (6 bases). Trimming left V 6 bases short and J 1 base short, with 11 bases between. This CDR3 contains 14 residues. CDR1 and CDR2 (germline): SNHLY, FYNNEI. CDR3 in DNA: TGTGCCAGCAGCGATCCGGGGGGCACAGATACGCAGTATTTT. Amino acid sequence: CASSDPGGTDTQYF.

This clonotype was recorded at least ten times. The chain recombines TRBV30 with TRBJ1-2; TRBD1 is a possible D gene (6 bases). There are 14 residues in the CDR3. Trimming removed 8 bases at V and 4 bases at J, with 20 bases between. Germline lookup yields CDR1 GTSNPN and CDR2 SVGIG (reference sequence). This CDR3 is CAGETGRRRYGYTF. The DNA of the CDR3 is TGTGCCGGGGAAACAGGGCGAAGGCGCTATGGCTACACCTTC.

The V call is TRBV10-2, the J call TRBJ1-5; TRBD1 agrees at 7 bases. The junction had 6 bases not matched to a gene; V was cut back by 3 bases and J by 4 bases. The CDR3 totals 15 residues. Looked up from germline, CDR1 is WSHSY and CDR2 is SAAADI. The CDR3 here is CASSDRTGVNQPQHF. CDR3 in DNA: TGCGCCAGCAGTGATAGGACAGGAGTTAATCAGCCCCAGCATTTT.

V and J are TRBV19 and TRBJ2-2; no firm D call. V gave up 6 bases and J gave up 6 bases, with 2 bases separating them. This CDR3 region has 10 residues. Germline-derived CDR1 and CDR2 are LNHDA and SQIVND (reference sequence). Here the CDR3 DNA reads TGTGCCAGTAGGGCCGGGGAGCTGTTTTTT. Amino acid sequence: CASRAGELFF.

In this sample, this clonotype turned up a few times. The chain uses TRBV5-1 and TRBJ2-1; D not resolved. V gave up 1 base and J gave up 7 bases, with 12 bases separating them. Germline V gene lookup returns CDR1 SGHRS and CDR2 YFSETQ. The CDR3 has 14 amino acids. The CDR3, as DNA: TGCGCCAGCAGCTTGATGGGTGGTGTGAATGAGCAGTTCTTC. Protein product: CASSLMGGVNEQFF. The full variable domain, its missing parts supplied by reference TRBV5-1 and TRBJ2-1, is KAGVTQTPRYLIKTRGQQVTLSCSPISGHRSVSWYQQTPGQGLQFLFEYFSETQRNKGNFPGRFSGRQFSNSRSEMNVSTLELGDSALYLCASSLMGGVNEQFFGPGTRLTVL.

The rearrangement links TRBV19 to TRBJ2-5; 11 bases are a match to TRBD1. V lost 1 base and J lost 5; bases outside the gene matches: 3. Germline V gene sequence: CDR1 LNHDA, CDR2 SQIVND (reference sequence). The CDR3 loop spans 15 amino acids. CDR3 in amino acids: CASSIGTGGWETQYF. The CDR3 nucleotides read TGTGCCAGTAGTATAGGGACAGGGGGCTGGGAGACCCAGTACTTC.

In this sample, this clonotype turned up many times. This sequence joins TRBV7-9 and TRBJ2-7; D gene uncertain. The CDR3 has 12 residues. The V end lost 0 bases, the J end lost 3 bases, and 3 bases lay between the germline ends. Per the germline V gene, CDR1 is SEHNR and CDR2 is FQNEAQ (reference sequence). This chain's CDR3 is CASSLADYEQYV. DNA for the CDR3: TGTGCCAGCAGCTTAGCCGACTACGAGCAGTACGTC.

This clonotype was recorded many times. The rearrangement joins TRBV30 to TRBJ2-1; possibly TRBD1 or TRBD2 for D (5 bases each). Trimming removed 4 bases from V and 0 bases from J, with 16 bases in between. Per germline, CDR1 GTSNPN and CDR2 SVGIG (reference sequence). The CDR3 covers 16 residues. CDR3 DNA: TGTGCCTGGAATTCGGGGCCGAGGAGCTCCTACAATGAGCAGTTCTTC. Its protein is CAWNSGPRSSYNEQFF.

This clonotype has only a few counts. V usage is TRBV6-5 and J usage is TRBJ1-2; D uncertain. V was pared by 2 bases and J by 4 bases, with 8 bases between. The CDR3 runs to 13 residues. CDR1 and CDR2 from the germline V gene are MNHEY and SVGAGI. CDR3 DNA: TGTGCCAGCAGTTACGTTCGGTCCTATGGCTACACCTTC. Protein sequence: CASSYVRSYGYTF.

The genes are TRBV5-1 and TRBJ1-1; 7 bases map to TRBD1. The length of the CDR3 is 13 residues. The V gene end was trimmed by 4 bases and the J gene end by 3 bases; junction bases not matched to a gene: 3. Germline V gene data show CDR1 as SGHRS and CDR2 as YFSETQ. The CDR3: CASSPTGDTEAFF. The CDR3 DNA sequence: TGCGCCAGCAGCCCTACAGGGGACACTGAAGCTTTCTTT.

This clonotype was found a few times. This chain links TRBV29-1 with TRBJ2-1; D perhaps matches TRBD2 (6 bases). With 4 bases removed from V and 0 bases from J, the gap between germline ends came to 7 bases. CDR1 is SQVTM and CDR2 is ANQGSEA in the germline V gene. CDR3 size: 13 residues. The CDR3 sequence: CSVVGGSYNEQFF. In DNA, the CDR3 is TGCAGCGTTGTGGGGGGCTCCTACAATGAGCAGTTCTTC.

V gene TRBV7-9 combines with J gene TRBJ2-2; D might be TRBD2 (5 bases). Trimming removed 2 bases from V and 5 bases from J, with 9 bases in between. The CDR3 extends over 14 amino acids. The germline V gene has CDR1 SEHNR and CDR2 FQNEAQ (reference sequence). The CDR3 spells CASSLLPGTGELFF. DNA of the CDR3: TGTGCCAGCAGCTTACTCCCGGGGACCGGGGAGCTGTTTTTT.

The chain couples TRBV11-2 to TRBJ2-5; the D gene is possibly TRBD2 (6 bases). Trimming cost V 5 bases and J 4 bases, with 17 bases left between them. Germline values: CDR1 SGHAT, CDR2 FQNNGV. This CDR3 is built from 15 residues. CDR3 region: CASSPSPGTGETQYF. The CDR3 nucleotides read TGTGCCAGCAGCCCCTCCCCCGGGACTGGAGAGACCCAGTACTTC.

The CDR3 sequence is CASSQNPGDGNYGYTF. The CDR3 DNA follows: TGCGCCAGCAGCCAAAATCCAGGGGACGGTAACTATGGCTACACCTTC. The chain couples TRBV4-3 to TRBJ1-2, with D possibly being TRBD1 (6 bases). V shed 2 bases and J shed 1 base, with 14 bases lying between them. The CDR3 extends over 16 amino acids. CDR1 is LGHNA, CDR2 YSLEER, per germline.

This clonotype was found a few times. The J gene is TRBJ2-5, the V gene TRBV20-1, with D possibly being TRBD2 (7 bases). From germline, CDR1 is DFQATT and CDR2 SNEGSKA (reference sequence). The length of the CDR3 is 14 residues. The V end lost 1 base, the J end lost 2 bases, and 11 bases lay between the germline ends. This CDR3 is CSARGGGAQETQYF. As DNA, the CDR3 is TGCAGTGCTAGAGGTGGGGGGGCACAAGAGACCCAGTACTTC.

In its sample, this clonotype was seen a few times. This chain connects TRBV7-9 to TRBJ2-2; the match to TRBD1 covers 9 bases. Losses at the gene ends were 5 bases for V and 6 bases for J; bases not matched to a gene: 10. The germline V gene has CDR1 SEHNR and CDR2 FQNEAQ (reference sequence). The CDR3 has 16 residues. The CDR3 is CASSNSGTGMAGELFF. CDR3 nucleotide sequence: TGTGCCAGCAGCAACTCCGGGACAGGGATGGCCGGGGAGCTGTTTTTT.

This clonotype was found a few times. This chain links TRBV5-4 with TRBJ1-1; 8 nucleotides align to TRBD1. The trim removed 0 bases at V and 2 bases at J, leaving 3 bases unmatched. This CDR3 is built from 15 residues. Per germline, CDR1 SGHNT and CDR2 YYREEE (reference sequence). The CDR3 nucleotides read TGTGCCAGCAGCTTGGGACAGGGGTCCAACACTGAAGCTTTCTTT. It codes for CASSLGQGSNTEAFF.

The gene calls are TRBV4-2 and TRBJ2-1; D call uncertain. V lost 0 bases, J lost 4 bases, and 10 bases lay in between. This CDR3 spans 15 amino acids. The germline V gene encodes CDR1 LGHNA and CDR2 YNFKEQ. The CDR3: CASSQEQSLYNEQFF. CDR3 DNA: TGTGCCAGCAGCCAAGAGCAGTCCTTATACAATGAGCAGTTCTTC.

The chain joins TRBV4-1 to TRBJ2-1; the match to TRBD2 covers 10 bases. The trim removed 3 bases at V and 5 bases at J, leaving 7 bases unmatched. The CDR3 loop spans 16 amino acids. Looked up from germline, CDR1 is MGHRA and CDR2 is YSYEKL. The DNA for the CDR3 is TGCGCCAGCAGCCAGGAAGCGGGGGGGCGCCACAATGAGCAGTTCTTC. Translating it yields CASSQEAGGRHNEQFF.

This chain connects TRBV4-2 to TRBJ2-7; D is undetermined. Germline CDR1 reads LGHNA; CDR2 reads YNFKEQ. This CDR3 contains 13 residues. The V gene lost 4 bases and the J gene lost 4 bases, with 11 bases spanning the gap. CDR3 DNA sequence: TGTGCCAGCAGCCCCGGGCACAGATACGAGCAGTACGTC. As protein: CASSPGHRYEQYV.

This clonotype showed up many times. The rearrangement uses TRBV12-3 or TRBV12-4 and TRBJ2-6, with D perhaps being TRBD1 or TRBD2 (5 bases each). V was shortened by 1 base and J by 2 bases, with 6 bases between the two germline ends. This CDR3 has 15 amino acids. The CDR3: CASSLGGAGANVLTF. CDR3 coding DNA: TGTGCCAGCAGTTTAGGAGGGGCTGGGGCCAACGTCCTGACTTTC.

Of note for this clonotype: This may be a read error, as it is one base from a much larger clone. The chain is built from TRBV7-9 and TRBJ2-7, with unresolved D. The CDR3 has 15 residues. V was pared by 4 bases and J by 2 bases, with 15 bases between. Germline CDR1 and CDR2: SEHNR and FQNEAQ (reference sequence). The CDR3 DNA is TGTGCCAGCAGCTCCGGACGGGCCCGACCCTACGAGCAGTACTTC. It specifies CASSSGRARPYEQYF.

Many counts were recorded for this clonotype. The rearrangement joins TRBV29-1 to TRBJ1-1; the D gene is possibly TRBD1 (6 bases). V was pared by 5 bases and J by 6 bases, with 10 bases between. Germline CDR1 is SQVTM and CDR2 is ANQGSEA. The length of the CDR3 is 11 residues. This CDR3 is CSVLGGPEAFF. CDR3 nucleotides: TGCAGCGTTCTAGGGGGTCCTGAAGCTTTCTTT.

This clonotype was counted between two and nine times. J is TRBJ2-7 and V is TRBV19; TRBD2 is a possible D gene (6 bases). Germline V lookup: CDR1 LNHDA, CDR2 SQIVND (reference sequence). CDR3 length: 15 residues. Deletions cut 6 bases from V and 0 bases from J, with 15 bases between. As DNA, the CDR3 is TGTGCCAGTAGGGTCCGGGACGGGAGCTCCTACGAGCAGTACTTC. Translating gives CASRVRDGSSYEQYF.

The sample holds many counts of this clonotype. The J gene is TRBJ2-1, the V gene TRBV29-1; the D call may be TRBD1 or TRBD2 (5 bases each). Germline CDR1 SQVTM, CDR2 ANQGSEA. CDR3 length: 16 residues. V was pared by 3 bases and J by 2 bases, with 17 bases between. The DNA for the CDR3 is TGCAGCGTTGACCTTGAGGGGATCCCAACCTACAATGAGCAGTTCTTC. Its translation: CSVDLEGIPTYNEQFF.

The gene calls are TRBV12-3 or TRBV12-4 and TRBJ1-3; D may be TRBD1 (5 bases). The CDR3 extends over 14 amino acids. Trimming shortened V by 4 bases and J by 2 bases, and 9 bases separated the two germline ends. CDR3 sequence: CASSSGITGNTIYF. The CDR3 bases are TGTGCCAGCAGTTCAGGGATCACTGGAAACACCATATATTTT.